This TCR beta chain stems from a study of cytomegalovirus exposure and HLA in healthy donors. There are 14 residues in the CDR3. CDR1 and CDR2 from the germline V gene are SGDLS and YYNGEE. Trimming shortened V by 3 bases and J by 5 bases, and 12 bases separated the two germline ends. PCR primers comprised 60 Vbeta and 13 Jbeta primers. Here immunoSEQ multiplex PCR was the method, and the copy in TCRdb shows in-frame clones only, minus some. The sample lists 170,000 or so clones; less than 90% were seen once. Notes on the study in general: Most subjects' HLA-A and HLA-B alleles were reportedly predicted from TCR beta sequences. A later look showed TCR association rates differing by HLA locus, highest for DRB1 and lowest for HLA-C.

Notes on this clone: The target antigen is unknown.

Material: PBMCs. The receptor was isolated from a young woman in good health and CMV-seronegative. The rearrangement joins TRBV9 to TRBJ2-1; the D gene is possibly TRBD2 (6 bases). DNA of the CDR3: TGTGCCAGCAGCGATAGCGGTATCGACAATGAGCAGTTCTTC. The encoded protein is CASSDSGIDNEQFF. Filled out from reference TRBV9 and TRBJ2-1, the complete variable domain reads DSGVTQTPKHLITATGQRVTLRCSPRSGDLSVYWYQQSLDQGLQFLIQYYNGEERAKGNILERFSAQQFPDLHSELNLSSLELGDSALYFCASSDSGIDNEQFFGPGTRLTVL.